These 32 T cell receptor beta chains were sequenced from one sample in a study of shared clonotypes between healthy human individuals. The method was immunoSEQ multiplex PCR; TCRdb's version includes in-frame clones alone and lacks a portion of them. The data contain about 960,000 clones, 60% to 85% of them seen just once; the ten biggest clones take up over 1.3%. Sequenced sample: memory CD4+ T cells sorted from blood. The subset: CD45RA-negative fraction. All receptors derive from a man between 18 and 35 years old in good health.

The CDR3 sequence: CASSHDGNTIYF. The CDR3, as DNA: TGTGCCAGCAGCCACGACGGAAACACCATATATTTT. The rearrangement joins TRBV7-2 to TRBJ1-3; D gene ambiguous. In germline, CDR1 is SGHTA, CDR2 FQGNSA. The length of the CDR3 is 12 residues. Trimming removed 5 bases at V and 4 bases at J, with 6 bases between. Supplemented by reference TRBV7-2 and TRBJ1-3, the full variable domain reads GAGVSQSPSNKVTEKGKDVELRCDPISGHTALYWYRQSLGQGLEFLIYFQGNSAPDKSGLPSDRFSAERTGGSVSTLTIQRTQQEDSAVYLCASSHDGNTIYFGEGSWLTVV.

This clone was detected only once. The chain combines TRBV2 with TRBJ2-2; 9 nucleotides align to TRBD2. The CDR3 is 14 amino acids. Looked up from germline, CDR1 is SNHLY and CDR2 is FYNNEI. Losses at the gene ends were 8 bases for V and 3 bases for J; bases not matched to a gene: 4. The CDR3 region is CASRTSAHTGELFF. CDR3 DNA sequence: TGTGCCAGCCGGACTAGCGCCCACACCGGGGAGCTGTTTTTT.

The table lists this clone with a count of one. This chain joins TRBV14 and TRBJ2-1; TRBD1 is a possible D gene (5 bases). CDR1 is SGHDN, CDR2 FVKESK, per germline. V gave up 1 base and J gave up 2 bases, with 6 bases separating them. CDR3 length: 14 residues. CDR3 loop: CASSQGGTYNEQFF. The DNA for the CDR3 is TGTGCCAGCAGCCAAGGGGGCACCTACAATGAGCAGTTCTTC.

The J gene is TRBJ2-5, the V gene TRBV12-5; possible D gene TRBD2, 5 bases. The germline CDR1 and CDR2 sequences are LGHNT and FRNRAP. This CDR3 has 13 residues. V was cut by 1 base and J by 5 bases, with 8 bases left in between. Here the CDR3 reads CASGLGRLETQYF. Here the CDR3 DNA reads TGTGCTAGTGGTTTGGGGAGGCTGGAGACCCAGTACTTC.

The rearrangement links TRBV27 to TRBJ1-1; tentative D call: TRBD1 (6 bases). The V and J ends lost 2 bases and 5 bases respectively, with 9 bases between them. The CDR3 sequence is 13 residues long. Germline lookup yields CDR1 MNHEY and CDR2 SMNVEV (reference sequence). As DNA, the CDR3 is TGTGCCAGCAGTTTACTTAGGGGGACTGAAGCTTTCTTT. Its protein product is CASSLLRGTEAFF.

Notes on this clone: Within the sample, other DNA sequences also encode this same CDR3. The V call is TRBV11-2, the J call TRBJ2-3; D is perhaps TRBD1 or TRBD2 (6 bases each). Germline loops: CDR1 SGHAT, CDR2 FQNNGV. This CDR3 has 14 amino acids. V lost 1 base to trimming and J lost 2 bases, with 7 bases between them. Here the CDR3 reads CASSLGGATDTQYF. In nucleotides, the CDR3 is TGTGCCAGCAGCTTAGGGGGGGCCACAGATACGCAGTATTTT.

There are a few counts of this clone. The gene calls are TRBV27 and TRBJ2-3; D uncertain. Germline V gives CDR1 MNHEY, CDR2 SMNVEV (reference sequence). This CDR3 comprises 12 residues. The ends were cut back, 3 bases at V and 7 bases at J, with 8 bases in the middle. DNA for the CDR3: TGTGCCAGCAGTTTGGACGGCAATACGCAGTATTTT. Translated, it gives CASSLDGNTQYF.

The chain is built from TRBV10-3 and TRBJ2-5; tentatively, D is TRBD1 (8 bases). CDR3 length equals 20 residues. CDR1 is ENHRY and CDR2 is SYGVKD in the germline V gene. The V end lost 6 bases, the J end lost 0 bases, and 29 bases lay between the germline ends. DNA for the CDR3: TGTGCCATCAGCCCTTGGGAGGGGAAGGCGACAGGGGTGTACCAAGAGACCCAGTACTTC. This gives the protein CAISPWEGKATGVYQETQYF.

This clone was counted a single time. The V and J genes are TRBV28 and TRBJ1-3, with D uncertain. This CDR3 has 16 residues. The V and J ends lost 1 base and 1 base respectively, with 11 bases between them. Germline V gene data show CDR1 as MDHEN and CDR2 as SYDVKM. The CDR3 sequence is CASSLSKGRSGNTIYF. CDR3 in DNA: TGTGCCAGCAGTTTATCGAAAGGACGGTCTGGAAACACCATATATTTT. The variable domain in full, with the rest retrieved from reference TRBV28 and TRBJ1-3, is DVKVTQSSRYLVKRTGEKVFLECVQDMDHENMFWYRQDPGLGLRLIYFSYDVKMKEKGDIPEGYSVSREKKERFSLILESASTNQTSMYLCASSLSKGRSGNTIYFGEGSWLTVV.

V and J are TRBV5-1 and TRBJ2-7, with 11 positions matching TRBD1. Germline CDR1 SGHRS, CDR2 YFSETQ. The V and J ends lost 2 bases and 6 bases, in that order; junction bases with no gene match: 7. The CDR3 has 15 residues. The CDR3 is CASSLAGTGGTEQYF. The CDR3 coding sequence is TGCGCCAGCAGCTTAGCCGGGACAGGGGGGACCGAGCAGTACTTC.

The CDR3 bases are TGTGCCAGCAGCTCCTCGGCCAGGGTAAACACCGGGGAGCTGTTTTTT. This gives the protein CASSSSARVNTGELFF. The chain couples TRBV5-5 to TRBJ2-2; TRBD1 is a possible D gene (5 bases). Germline assignment: CDR1 SGHKS and CDR2 YYEKEE (reference sequence). The CDR3 runs 16 residues. Deletions cut 3 bases from V and 2 bases from J, with 14 bases between.

As for this clone: It is likely a read error: a sequence one base away is far more abundant. The genes are TRBV5-1 and TRBJ2-6; no firm D call. CDR1 is SGHRS and CDR2 is YFSETQ in the germline V gene. The CDR3 runs to 15 residues. V gave up 1 base and J gave up 0 bases, with 5 bases separating them. The CDR3 DNA sequence: TGCGCCAGCAGCTTGTCGGGCTCTGGGGCCAACGTCCTGACTTTC. This gives the protein CASSLSGSGANVLTF.

V gene TRBV7-8 combines with J gene TRBJ2-7; TRBD1 or TRBD2 may be the D gene (5 bases each). Trimming shortened V by 8 bases and J by 4 bases, and 15 bases separated the two germline ends. There are 13 residues in the CDR3. The germline V gene encodes CDR1 SGHVS and CDR2 FQNEAQ. CDR3 sequence reads: CASSGTRGYEQYF. CDR3 nucleotides: TGTGCCAGCTCCGGGACCCGAGGATACGAGCAGTACTTC.

V usage is TRBV7-9 and J usage is TRBJ1-3; D ambiguous. Germline CDR1 SEHNR, CDR2 FQNEAQ (reference sequence). CDR3 length: 15 amino acids. With 3 bases removed from V and 4 bases from J, the gap between germline ends came to 13 bases. The CDR3 coding sequence is TGTGCCAGCAGCTTGGCCTGGTCAGGAGGAAACACCATATATTTT. This encodes CASSLAWSGGNTIYF.

This chain links TRBV2 with TRBJ1-5, with D unresolved. V dropped 6 bases and J dropped 3 bases, with 15 bases sitting between them. The CDR3 length is 15 residues. Per the germline V gene, CDR1 is SNHLY and CDR2 is FYNNEI. The CDR3 reads CASSLLNPYNQPQHF. CDR3 sequence (DNA): TGTGCCAGCAGCCTACTGAACCCTTACAATCAGCCCCAGCATTTT.

The V call is TRBV5-4, the J call TRBJ1-2, with 7 bases matching TRBD1. Germline V gene data show CDR1 as SGHNT and CDR2 as YYREEE (reference sequence). With 5 bases clipped from V and 2 bases from J, the junction kept 12 bases outside the gene matches. This CDR3 is 16 amino acids long. For the CDR3, the DNA is TGTGCCAGCAGGGCCCTTTCCGGGACAGACAACTATGGCTACACCTTC. As protein: CASRALSGTDNYGYTF.

The rearrangement links TRBV9 to TRBJ2-5; TRBD2 aligns across 9 bases. J lost 5 bases, V lost 4 bases, and 9 bases had no gene match. The CDR3 consists of 15 residues. Germline V gives CDR1 SGDLS, CDR2 YYNGEE. The CDR3 loop reads CASSPLAGGLETQYF. The CDR3 DNA sequence: TGTGCCAGCAGCCCGCTTGCGGGGGGGCTCGAGACCCAGTACTTC.

The CDR3 sequence is CASSMAGTTDTQYF. CDR3 in DNA: TGTGCCAGTAGTATGGCTGGGACCACAGATACGCAGTATTTT. V is TRBV19 and J is TRBJ2-3, with D perhaps being TRBD1 or TRBD2 (5 bases each). Germline V gene sequence: CDR1 LNHDA, CDR2 SQIVND (reference sequence). This CDR3 spans 14 amino acids. Trimming stripped 3 bases from V and 2 bases from J, with 9 bases between.

In its sample, this clone was seen once. V is TRBV30 and J is TRBJ1-4; D might be TRBD1 (5 bases). Germline CDR1 is GTSNPN and CDR2 is SVGIG (reference sequence). The CDR3 spans 15 residues. Trimming pared 2 bases from V and 5 bases from J, leaving 15 bases between. The CDR3 DNA follows: TGTGCCTGGAGTCCCCCACAGGCGATAAATGAAAAACTGTTTTTT. Its protein product is CAWSPPQAINEKLFF.

The chain combines TRBV5-4 with TRBJ2-5; D is perhaps TRBD1 (5 bases). V lost 5 bases and J 2 bases, leaving 16 bases between the germline ends. Germline assignment: CDR1 SGHNT and CDR2 YYREEE (reference sequence). This CDR3 contains 15 residues. The CDR3 region has the DNA TGTGCCAGCAGTGATGCGTGGGGCCTGCAAGAGACCCAGTACTTC. It is translated as CASSDAWGLQETQYF.

This clone was recorded a few times. The V and J genes are TRBV6-1 and TRBJ2-5, with 11 bases fitting TRBD2. CDR3 size: 15 residues. With V trimmed by 5 bases and J by 1 base, 3 bases remained unmatched. Per the germline V gene, CDR1 is MNHNS and CDR2 is SASEGT. In DNA, the CDR3 is TGTGCCAGCAGTCAAGGGACTAGCGGCCAAGAGACCCAGTACTTC. Translated: CASSQGTSGQETQYF.

V and J are TRBV6-4 and TRBJ1-4; D remains unclear. Germline V gives CDR1 MRHNA, CDR2 SNTAGT. The germline V and J ends were trimmed by 0 bases and 5 bases, with 10 bases remaining between them. The CDR3 loop spans 15 amino acids. CDR3 nucleotides: TGTGCCAGCAGTGACTCGGGCAGATCAAATGAAAAACTGTTTTTT. It codes for CASSDSGRSNEKLFF.

The chain combines TRBV7-2 with TRBJ2-3; 13 nucleotides match TRBD2. CDR1 and CDR2 from the germline V gene are SGHTA and FQGNSA. The CDR3 length is 16 residues. The J segment lost 1 base and the V segment lost 5 bases, leaving 3 bases of the junction unmatched. The CDR3 DNA follows: TGTGCCAGCAGCCAAGGACTAGCGGGAGGCACAGATACGCAGTATTTT. It is translated as CASSQGLAGGTDTQYF.

This sequence joins TRBV5-1 and TRBJ2-5, with 7 bases that match TRBD2. Trimming at V came to 0 bases and at J to 1 base, leaving 6 bases not matched to a gene. CDR1 and CDR2 (germline): SGHRS, YFSETQ. The CDR3 length is 16 residues. The CDR3 bases are TGCGCCAGCAGCTTGGTACCTAGCGGCGCCCAAGAGACCCAGTACTTC. Encoded protein: CASSLVPSGAQETQYF.

The rearrangement uses TRBV30 and TRBJ1-6; no clear D gene. Germline values: CDR1 GTSNPN, CDR2 SVGIG (reference sequence). Trimming cost V 3 bases and J 0 bases, with 6 bases left between them. The CDR3 consists of 14 residues. CDR3 DNA: TGTGCCTGGAGGGGTAGCTCCTATAATTCACCCCTCCACTTT. This encodes CAWRGSSYNSPLHF. Full variable domain (remainder filled in from reference TRBV30 and TRBJ1-6): SQTIHQWPATLVQPVGSPLSLECTVEGTSNPNLYWYRQAAGRGLQLLFYSVGIGQISSEVPQNLSASRPQDRQFILSSKKLLLSDSGFYLCAWRGSSYNSPLHFGNGTRLTVT.

The chain employs TRBV19 and TRBJ1-5; D not certain. This CDR3 has 14 residues. Germline CDR1 and CDR2: LNHDA and SQIVND (reference sequence). V was shortened by 4 bases and J by 5 bases, with 12 bases between the two germline ends. The CDR3 coding sequence is TGTGCCAGTAGTACCGTGAGGACGGATCAGCCCCAGCATTTT. Residues: CASSTVRTDQPQHF.

The chain links TRBV9 to TRBJ2-2, with unresolved D. Germline V CDR1 and CDR2: SGDLS, YYNGEE. Trimming cost V 0 bases and J 0 bases, with 9 bases left between them. The CDR3 sequence is 16 residues long. The CDR3 loop is CASSVGLDTNTGELFF. As DNA, the CDR3 is TGTGCCAGCAGCGTAGGTCTGGATACGAACACCGGGGAGCTGTTTTTT.

The rearrangement joins TRBV5-1 to TRBJ2-3, with D unresolved. The germline V and J ends were trimmed by 1 base and 5 bases, with 14 bases remaining between them. The CDR3 extends over 15 amino acids. CDR1 is SGHRS, CDR2 YFSETQ, per germline. CDR3 region: CASSLQASSRDTQYF. CDR3 coding DNA: TGCGCCAGCAGCTTGCAAGCTTCTAGTCGAGATACGCAGTATTTT.

CDR3 amino acids: CAWMLLSSGNTIYF. CDR3 bases: TGTGCCTGGATGCTCTTAAGCTCTGGAAACACCATATATTTT. This sequence joins TRBV30 and TRBJ1-3; D unresolved. Trimming stripped 4 bases from V and 0 bases from J, with 10 bases between. The CDR3 consists of 14 residues. The germline V gene encodes CDR1 GTSNPN and CDR2 SVGIG (reference sequence).

The chain links TRBV27 to TRBJ2-7; D is unclear. Germline assignment: CDR1 MNHEY and CDR2 SMNVEV (reference sequence). Trimming took off 5 bases at V and 2 bases at J, with 10 bases between the two ends. There are 13 residues in the CDR3. CDR3 residues: CASSGAGTYEQYF. CDR3 DNA: TGTGCCAGCAGTGGCGCAGGAACCTACGAGCAGTACTTC.

The rearrangement links TRBV7-9 to TRBJ1-1, with D maybe TRBD1 (6 bases). Germline V gene lookup returns CDR1 SEHNR and CDR2 FQNEAQ (reference sequence). V dropped 5 bases and J dropped 7 bases, with 17 bases sitting between them. This CDR3 is 14 amino acids long. The CDR3 region is CASSGGQPPVEAFF. DNA for the CDR3: TGTGCCAGCAGCGGAGGACAGCCTCCCGTTGAAGCTTTCTTT.

Turning to this clone: Since no conserved phenylalanine or tryptophan closes the CDR3, a read error is the likely cause. No DNA is shown, since the ends of the CDR3 on it are uncertain; the CDR3 is the one TCRdb lists. J is TRBJ2-7 and V is TRBV15; TRBD2 is taken as the D call from the table, unchecked against the DNA. CDR1 and CDR2 from the germline V gene are LNHNV and YYDKDF (reference sequence). A total of 10 residues make up the CDR3, ends included. This chain's CDR3 is CATRPGTPAI.